This TCR beta chain was captured in a study of blood T cell repertoires in COVID-19 (dated by TCRdb to the early 2020s). Background on the whole study: Samples from collaborators originated in the United States, Italy and Spain and spanned both the acute and convalescent phases of COVID-19. A freely available public database, intended as a resource for researchers studying the immune response to SARS-CoV-2, is where the repertoires were released. Sample metadata almost always included a de-identified subject ID, COVID-19 status, age in years and sex. The samples were drawn from the first 160 participants of the ongoing ImmuneRACE study and from some 1,300 subjects provided by 6 global collaborators. The prospective study material was composed of cDNA or gDNA derived from T cells, B-cell-depleted T cells, or PBMCs. Where available, HLA class I and class II types were taken from metadata supplied by the sample provider and were not determined by assay-based typing. Deeply sampled blood TCRbeta repertoires from subjects exposed to, actively infected with, or recovered from COVID-19 were included in the dataset.

CDR3 length: 17 amino acids, cysteine to phenylalanine. Only the CDR3 portion is preserved as DNA: 51 bases, with reading frame beginning at the first base. In the germline V gene, CDR1 corresponds to KGHDR and CDR2 to SFDVKD. V lost 4 bases and J lost 1 base, and the count of bases not matched to a germline gene is 7. Collaborating institutions collected whole blood in K2EDTA tubes following their own protocols. For TCRbeta analysis, collaborators shipped samples as frozen whole blood, isolated PBMCs, or DNA extracted from either of those sample types. As for this clone: It has no known antigen specificity. The input lacks base qualities; no much larger clone sits a single base away.

The investigation overall reported the following: Clinical and demographic metadata were provided uncurated, with the amount varying by source and participant.

The immunoSEQ Assay, a bias-controlled multiplex PCR, was used to amplify TCRbeta CDR3 regions from genomic DNA. In the original analysis: Within the assay, amplification of reference gene primers was used to estimate how many nucleated cells each sample contained. Sequence reads were collapsed and filtered to measure the absolute abundance of every unique TCRbeta CDR3 rearrangement. For each sample, productive Simpson clonality was calculated as the square root of Simpson's diversity index over productive rearrangements. Here the immuneACCESS table is served through TCRdb, limited to in-frame sequences with V and J called. Missing clones are a known gap in these copies; in checked studies unresolved V genes cover under half, and the rest lacks a known reason. The V and J calls and clone size come from that table; D and trimming were worked out from the DNA. Here the sample has roughly 63,000 clones; approximately 90% occur a single time. Around 2.5% of the sample comes from the top ten.

What was sequenced was peripheral blood. This chain is built from TRBV24-1 and TRBJ2-5; 11 bases in the middle match TRBD2. This clonotype originated in a man aged 50 to 60 with acute or convalescent COVID-19. The DNA is TGTGCCACCAGTGAATCCGGGACTAGCGGAACCCAAGAGACCCAGTACTTC. It is translated as CATSESGTSGTQETQYF.